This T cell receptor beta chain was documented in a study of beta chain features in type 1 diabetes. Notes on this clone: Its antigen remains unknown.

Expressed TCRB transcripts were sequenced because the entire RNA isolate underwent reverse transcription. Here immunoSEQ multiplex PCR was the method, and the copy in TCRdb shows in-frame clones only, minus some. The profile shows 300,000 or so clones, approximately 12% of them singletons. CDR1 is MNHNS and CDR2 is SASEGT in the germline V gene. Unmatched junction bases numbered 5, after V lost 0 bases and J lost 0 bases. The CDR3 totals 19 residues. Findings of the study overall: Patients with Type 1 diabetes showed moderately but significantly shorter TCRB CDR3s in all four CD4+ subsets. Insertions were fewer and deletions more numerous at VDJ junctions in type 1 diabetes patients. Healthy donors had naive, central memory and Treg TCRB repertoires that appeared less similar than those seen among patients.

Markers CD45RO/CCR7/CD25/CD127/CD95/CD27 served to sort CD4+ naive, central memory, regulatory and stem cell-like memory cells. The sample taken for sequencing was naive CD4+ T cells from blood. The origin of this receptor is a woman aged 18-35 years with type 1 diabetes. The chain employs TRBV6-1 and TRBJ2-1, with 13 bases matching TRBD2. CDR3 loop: CASSEAGWTSGSSYNEQFF. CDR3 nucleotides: TGTGCCAGCAGTGAAGCTGGATGGACTAGCGGGAGCTCCTACAATGAGCAGTTCTTC.